The present TCR beta chain was sequenced within a study of blood T cell repertoires in COVID-19. Turning to the study itself: From the United States, Italy and Spain came samples of acute and convalescent COVID-19. In each case, the material was cDNA or gDNA derived from T cells, B-cell-depleted T cells, or PBMCs.

Trimming took off 7 bases at V and 3 bases at J, with 22 bases between the two ends. CDR1 and CDR2 (germline): SQVTM, ANQGSEA. The CDR3 runs 15 residues. How the authors handled the data: Amplification from reference gene primers served as the basis for estimated nucleated cell counts. Profiled with immunoSEQ multiplex PCR; TCRdb holds only in-frame clones, not every one. The V and J calls and the clone size are those of that table, but D and trimming were determined from the DNA. The data contain around 100,000 clones, about 89% of them seen just once; the ten biggest clones take up 0.85% to 1%. The sequenced sample was peripheral blood. The chain recombines TRBV29-1 with TRBJ2-7; no clear D. The TCR was taken from a man in his sixties with acute or convalescent COVID-19. The CDR3 DNA sequence: TGCAGCGCCTCGTGGGCCGACAAAGCCCTCTACGAGCAGTACTTC. It encodes CSASWADKALYEQYF.